One sample yielded the 16 T cell receptor beta chains listed below, sequenced in a study of blood T cell repertoires in COVID-19. Assay: immunoSEQ multiplex PCR; the TCRdb copy retains only in-frame clones and omits some. Here the sample spans over 150,000 clones, approximately 88% being singletons. The sample comprised peripheral blood. The receptors were gathered from a woman aged 55-69 years with acute or convalescent COVID-19.

The sample holds a few counts of this clone. This sequence joins TRBV7-2 and TRBJ1-5; a possible D gene is TRBD1 (6 bases). CDR1 and CDR2 from the germline V gene are SGHTA and FQGNSA. The CDR3 is 15 amino acids. V was cut by 5 bases and J by 4 bases, with 15 bases left in between. The CDR3 DNA follows: TGTGCCAGCAGCACGGGGGGGCGCGGGAATCAGCCCCAGCATTTT. Protein sequence: CASSTGGRGNQPQHF.

The chain uses TRBV5-4 and TRBJ2-2; 7 bases are a match to TRBD2. Germline CDR1 and CDR2: SGHNT and YYREEE (reference sequence). The CDR3 is 15 residues long. The junction had 4 bases not matched to a gene; V was cut back by 4 bases and J by 1 base. The CDR3 protein is CASSPTSQNTGELFF. The CDR3 DNA sequence: TGTGCCAGCAGCCCGACTAGCCAGAACACCGGGGAGCTGTTTTTT. Using reference TRBV5-4 and TRBJ2-2 for the parts outside the CDR3, the full variable domain is ETGVTQSPTHLIKTRGQQVTLRCSSQSGHNTVSWYQQALGQGPQFIFQYYREEENGRGNFPPRFSGLQFPNYSSELNVNALELDDSALYLCASSPTSQNTGELFFGEGSRLTVL.

The chain links TRBV6-6 to TRBJ1-5; 11 nucleotides align to TRBD1. The CDR3 sequence is 16 residues long. Germline lookup yields CDR1 MNHNY and CDR2 SVGAGI (reference sequence). V gave up 11 bases and J gave up 4 bases; unmatched junction bases: 13. CDR3 in DNA: TGTGCCTCCTTTAACCCGGGACAGGGGGGAAATCAGCCCCAGCATTTT. This gives the protein CASFNPGQGGNQPQHF.

V gene TRBV5-1 combines with J gene TRBJ1-2; 11 nucleotides align to TRBD1. Germline assignment: CDR1 SGHRS and CDR2 YFSETQ. The CDR3 totals 18 residues. V lost 0 bases and J lost 0; bases outside the gene matches: 7. The CDR3 DNA follows: TGCGCCAGCAGCTTGGTCCCGGGACAGGGGGGAGCTAACTATGGCTACACCTTC. Protein product: CASSLVPGQGGANYGYTF.

The chain combines TRBV2 with TRBJ1-6; D uncertain. The CDR3 has 13 residues. CDR1 is SNHLY and CDR2 is FYNNEI in the germline V gene. Trimming cost V 5 bases and J 10 bases, with 12 bases left between them. CDR3 sequence: CASSLVGVSPLHF. In nucleotides, the CDR3 is TGTGCCAGCAGTCTGGTCGGGGTCTCACCCCTCCACTTT. Based on the CDR3 plus reference TRBV2 and TRBJ1-6, the full variable domain is EPEVTQTPSHQVTQMGQEVILRCVPISNHLYFYWYRQILGQKVEFLVSFYNNEISEKSEIFDDQFSVERPDGSNFTLKIRSTKLEDSAMYFCASSLVGVSPLHFGNGTRLTVT.

This clone was seen just once. J is TRBJ2-4 and V is TRBV27; TRBD1 agrees at 10 bases. Germline V gene data show CDR1 as MNHEY and CDR2 as SMNVEV (reference sequence). V shed 5 bases and J 1 base; nucleotides not matched to a gene: 11. CDR3 size: 18 residues. CDR3: CASSPRWTGGGAKNIQYF. In DNA, the CDR3 is TGTGCCAGCAGTCCACGTTGGACAGGGGGTGGGGCCAAAAACATTCAGTACTTC.

This clone showed up just a few times. The chain combines TRBV11-2 with TRBJ2-7; 9 bases are shared with TRBD2. The ends lost 4 bases at V and 3 bases at J; junction bases unmatched: 7. This CDR3 has 15 residues. The V gene's germline CDR1 is SGHAT and CDR2 FQNNGV. The CDR3 coding sequence is TGTGCCAGCAGCTCCCGGCTAGCGGGGCACTACGAGCAGTACTTC. Its translation is CASSSRLAGHYEQYF.

The rearrangement uses TRBV4-1 and TRBJ1-1; TRBD1 matches 9 bases. The CDR3 is 17 residues long. CDR1 is MGHRA and CDR2 is YSYEKL in the germline V gene. Unmatched junction bases numbered 7, after V lost 0 bases and J lost 2 bases. Here the CDR3 reads CASSQEFETGGNTEAFF. The CDR3 coding sequence is TGCGCCAGCAGCCAAGAGTTCGAAACAGGGGGCAACACTGAAGCTTTCTTT.

J is TRBJ1-1 and V is TRBV19; 7 bases fit TRBD1. The CDR3 covers 14 residues. The J segment lost 6 bases and the V segment lost 7 bases, leaving 11 bases of the junction unmatched. Per the germline V gene, CDR1 is LNHDA and CDR2 is SQIVND (reference sequence). The CDR3 nucleotides read TGTGCCAGTATTGATGGACAGGCCGGTGCTGAAGCTTTCTTT. Translated, it gives CASIDGQAGAEAFF. Full variable domain (outside the CDR3, taken from reference TRBV19 and TRBJ1-1): DGGITQSPKYLFRKEGQNVTLSCEQNLNHDAMYWYRQDPGQGLRLIYYSQIVNDFQKGDIAEGYSVSREKKESFPLTVTSAQKNPTAFYLCASIDGQAGAEAFFGQGTRLTVV.

The table lists this clone with a count of one. This sequence joins TRBV7-9 and TRBJ2-3; 7 positions match TRBD1. The CDR3 sequence is 14 residues long. V lost 5 bases, J lost 6 bases, and 8 bases stayed unmatched. Per germline, CDR1 SEHNR and CDR2 FQNEAQ (reference sequence). CDR3 region: CASSRQGSGDTQYF. The CDR3 nucleotides read TGTGCCAGCAGCCGACAGGGATCGGGGGATACGCAGTATTTT.

This chain uses TRBV19 with TRBJ1-1; D unclear. The CDR3 consists of 18 residues. V was clipped by 3 bases and J by 0 bases, with 20 bases between them. Germline-derived CDR1 and CDR2 are LNHDA and SQIVND (reference sequence). The DNA of the CDR3 is TGTGCCAGTAGTATCATACTAGGTGGAGGGTTCCTGAACACTGAAGCTTTCTTT. As protein: CASSIILGGGFLNTEAFF.

The J gene is TRBJ1-6, the V gene TRBV27; 8 bases are shared with TRBD1. V gave up 3 bases and J gave up 10 bases; unmatched junction bases: 8. Looked up from germline, CDR1 is MNHEY and CDR2 is SMNVEV (reference sequence). This CDR3 comprises 15 residues. CDR3 protein: CASSFGRGLYSPLHF. The CDR3, as DNA: TGTGCCAGCAGTTTCGGCAGGGGGCTATACTCACCCCTCCACTTT.

The V call is TRBV28, the J call TRBJ1-6; TRBD1 agrees at 7 bases. V trimming: 6 bases; J trimming: 4 bases; junction bases outside the gene matches: 9. Germline lookup yields CDR1 MDHEN and CDR2 SYDVKM. The CDR3 totals 16 residues. CDR3 sequence: CASRSPGQAYNSPLHF. CDR3 nucleotide sequence: TGTGCCAGCAGAAGCCCCGGACAGGCATATAATTCACCCCTCCACTTT.

V is TRBV12-2 and J is TRBJ1-5; the D call in the table, TRBD1, was not verified against the DNA. TRBV12-2 constitutes a pseudogene. The CDR3 is 17 amino acids. CDR3 nucleotides: TGTGCAAGTCGCTTAGGGGATACAGGGGGCGGCAATCAGCCCCAGCATTTT. This gives the protein CASRLGDTGGGNQPQHF.

V usage is TRBV10-3 and J usage is TRBJ2-7, with D maybe TRBD2 (5 bases). This CDR3 contains 12 residues. CDR1 and CDR2 from the germline V gene are ENHRY and SYGVKD. Trimming pared 3 bases from V and 7 bases from J, leaving 10 bases between. The DNA for the CDR3 is TGTGCCATCAGTGACATATTAGCGGAGCAGTACTTC. It specifies CAISDILAEQYF.

This chain links TRBV7-2 with TRBJ2-2, with 7 positions matching TRBD1. V was pared by 3 bases and J by 6 bases, with 1 base of the junction left unmatched. In germline, CDR1 is SGHTA, CDR2 FQGNSA. The CDR3 sequence is 13 residues long. This CDR3 reads CASSFGQAGELFF. CDR3 DNA sequence: TGTGCCAGCAGCTTCGGACAGGCCGGGGAGCTGTTTTTT. Together with reference TRBV7-2 and TRBJ2-2, the CDR3 gives the full variable domain: GAGVSQSPSNKVTEKGKDVELRCDPISGHTALYWYRQSLGQGLEFLIYFQGNSAPDKSGLPSDRFSAERTGGSVSTLTIQRTQQEDSAVYLCASSFGQAGELFFGEGSRLTVL.